The rows below give T cell receptor beta chains drawn from one sample of a study of tumor-infiltrating lymphocytes in oesophageal squamous cell carcinoma. TCRdb re-called the PCR reads with MiXCR, one entry per CDR3 protein. The sample lists 19,000 or so distinct CDR3 sequences; more than 30% were seen once. Sequencing was carried out using esophageal tumor tissue. The receptor source for this set is a male donor with esophageal squamous cell carcinoma. Both conserved end residues are part of each CDR3. The order of the fields is clone size, V gene, D gene, J gene, CDR3 protein, CDR3 DNA. D genes are given only for firm matches. Size is omitted from some rows. Given values are once, few, many or a class for expanded clones.

clone size: many
V gene: TRBV4-2
D gene: -
J gene: TRBJ2-7
CDR3 protein: CASSQDAYEQYF
CDR3 DNA: TGTGCCAGCAGCCAAGACGCTTACGAGCAGTACTTC

clone size: -
V gene: TRBV12-3/TRBV12-4
D gene: TRBD2
J gene: TRBJ2-3
CDR3 protein: CASRNGVAGGHGELYF
CDR3 DNA: TGTGCCAGCAGGAACGGGGTAGCGGGAGGTCACGGGGAGCTGTATTTT

clone size: few
V gene: TRBV10-3
D gene: TRBD1
J gene: TRBJ2-1
CDR3 protein: CAITSGQTYEQFF
CDR3 DNA: TGTGCCATCACCTCGGGACAGACTTACGAGCAGTTCTTC

clone size: -
V gene: TRBV7-8
D gene: -
J gene: TRBJ2-6
CDR3 protein: CASSLVVPSKLLERAVLRF
CDR3 DNA: -

clone size: -
V gene: TRBV7-6
D gene: TRBD2
J gene: TRBJ2-6
CDR3 protein: CASSPGGGAGANVLTF
CDR3 DNA: TGTGCCAGCAGCCCGGGGGGGGGTGCTGGGGCCAACGTCCTGACTTTC

clone size: few
V gene: TRBV2
D gene: TRBD1
J gene: TRBJ1-5
CDR3 protein: CASSEMQGGNQPQHF
CDR3 DNA: TGTGCCAGCAGTGAAATGCAGGGGGGAAATCAGCCCCAGCATTTT

clone size: few
V gene: TRBV7-6
D gene: -
J gene: TRBJ2-2
CDR3 protein: CASSLFMGAPGELFF
CDR3 DNA: TGTGCCAGCAGCTTATTTATGGGTGCTCCCGGGGAGCTGTTTTTT

clone size: -
V gene: TRBV7-3
D gene: TRBD2
J gene: TRBJ2-1
CDR3 protein: CASSLKAGLAGPNEQFF
CDR3 DNA: TGTGCCAGCAGCTTAAAGGCCGGGCTAGCGGGGCCCAATGAGCAGTTCTTC

clone size: -
V gene: TRBV7-9
D gene: -
J gene: TRBJ2-7
CDR3 protein: CASTSETGANYEQYF
CDR3 DNA: TGTGCCAGTACGTCTGAGACAGGTGCTAACTACGAGCAGTACTTC

clone size: -
V gene: TRBV7-8
D gene: TRBD2
J gene: TRBJ2-3
CDR3 protein: CASSHGVAGINTDTQYF
CDR3 DNA: TGTGCCAGCAGCCACGGGGTAGCGGGAATTAACACAGATACGCAGTATTTT

clone size: many
V gene: TRBV27
D gene: -
J gene: TRBJ1-1
CDR3 protein: CASSLRQVTTEAFF
CDR3 DNA: TGTGCCAGCAGTTTGAGGCAGGTAACTACTGAAGCTTTCTTT

clone size: many
V gene: TRBV7-9
D gene: -
J gene: TRBJ1-2
CDR3 protein: CASSLGPPVRRGYTF
CDR3 DNA: TGTGCCAGCAGCTTAGGGCCGCCTGTCCGGAGGGGCTACACCTTC

clone size: many
V gene: TRBV7-9
D gene: TRBD1
J gene: TRBJ2-7
CDR3 protein: CASSSRRGLTGSHYEQYF
CDR3 DNA: TGTGCCAGCAGTTCCCGCCGAGGACTGACAGGGTCGCACTACGAGCAGTACTTC

clone size: -
V gene: TRBV11-2
D gene: -
J gene: TRBJ2-2
CDR3 protein: CASSGLRGVATGELFF
CDR3 DNA: TGTGCCAGCAGCGGCCTGAGGGGGGTGGCTACCGGGGAGCTGTTTTTT

clone size: -
V gene: TRBV7-6
D gene: -
J gene: TRBJ2-1
CDR3 protein: CASSPGSTNNEQFF
CDR3 DNA: TGTGCCAGCAGCCCCGGGAGCACGAACAATGAGCAGTTCTTC

clone size: few
V gene: TRBV5-1
D gene: TRBD2
J gene: TRBJ2-1
CDR3 protein: CASSSGLAGVSYNEQFF
CDR3 DNA: TGCGCCAGCAGCTCGGGACTAGCGGGAGTGTCCTACAATGAGCAGTTCTTC

clone size: many
V gene: TRBV6-1
D gene: TRBD2
J gene: TRBJ2-1
CDR3 protein: CASSGLAGASNEQFF
CDR3 DNA: TGTGCCAGCAGTGGCCTAGCGGGAGCCAGCAATGAGCAGTTCTTC